The entry below gives a single T cell receptor (beta chain) sequence along with its context. Its specificity is unknown. The entry originates in a study of blood T cells in healthy people across ages. Overall study results and limits: Per million T cells, TCR beta diversity dropped roughly linearly as age increased.

The germline gives CDR1 KGHDR, CDR2 SFDVKD. This CDR3 is built from 18 residues. Using a J-beta primer mix together with a sample-barcoded 5' primer, a second PCR was run for roughly 7 to 12 cycles. A template-switch adaptor containing 12 random nucleotides labeled each cDNA molecule. TCRdb reprocessed the 5' RACE reads via MiXCR and lists one record per CDR3 protein. The sample includes about 1.8 million distinct CDR3 sequences, around half seen only once; the top ten take 2.1%. Healthy Caucasian individuals from Russia aged about 6 to 90 served as donors. Extracted total RNA amounted to at least 5.5 micrograms for each sample.

The chain recombines TRBV24-1 with TRBJ2-4; 9 nucleotides align to TRBD2. The end of the DNA aligns better with TRBJ2-5, so the J call may be wrong. The sequenced sample was blood. The receptor comes from a woman in her thirties or forties in good health. The DNA of the CDR3 is TGTGCCACCAGTGATAGGCTAGCGGGACCCCGGGCCCAAGAGACCCAGTACTTC. Translated, it gives CATSDRLAGPRAQETQYF.